The clone carrying this T cell receptor (beta chain) was counted a few times. Each CDR3 protein is one row after TCRdb ran MiXCR on the RT-PCR reads. The sample has approximately 720,000 distinct CDR3 sequences, approximately 15% seen once. This CDR3 contains 13 residues. With 7 bases removed from V and 5 bases from J, the gap between germline ends came to 14 bases. Germline values: CDR1 SEHNR, CDR2 FQNEAQ (reference sequence). Material: memory CD4+ T cells from blood. The chain joins TRBV7-9 to TRBJ1-1, with TRBD1 as a possible D gene (6 bases). The sequence derives from a female donor in good health, serving as a healthy control. The CDR3 protein is CASTWGGRTEAFF. CDR3 coding DNA: TGTGCCAGCACCTGGGGGGGGCGGACTGAAGCTTTCTTT.